This T cell receptor beta chain was obtained from a study of blood T cell repertoires in COVID-19. Whole-study context: Acute and convalescent COVID-19 specimens originated in the United States, Italy and Spain.

TCRdb keeps only in-frame clones here, not all; method: immunoSEQ multiplex PCR. This sample has under 110,000 clones; 70% to 75% occur once, and the top ten carry approximately 0.9%. From germline, CDR1 is MGHRA and CDR2 YSYEKL. The CDR3 covers 15 residues. The V end was cut by 0 bases, the J end by 6 bases, with 11 bases between. The rearrangement uses TRBV4-1 and TRBJ2-2; D remains ambiguous. The material sequenced was peripheral blood. The clonotype originates from a human donor with acute or convalescent COVID-19. The donor label of this sample is uncertain. The DNA for the CDR3 is TGCGCCAGCAGCCAAGATCTTGGAGCGCCCGGGGAGCTGTTTTTT. Its protein product is CASSQDLGAPGELFF.